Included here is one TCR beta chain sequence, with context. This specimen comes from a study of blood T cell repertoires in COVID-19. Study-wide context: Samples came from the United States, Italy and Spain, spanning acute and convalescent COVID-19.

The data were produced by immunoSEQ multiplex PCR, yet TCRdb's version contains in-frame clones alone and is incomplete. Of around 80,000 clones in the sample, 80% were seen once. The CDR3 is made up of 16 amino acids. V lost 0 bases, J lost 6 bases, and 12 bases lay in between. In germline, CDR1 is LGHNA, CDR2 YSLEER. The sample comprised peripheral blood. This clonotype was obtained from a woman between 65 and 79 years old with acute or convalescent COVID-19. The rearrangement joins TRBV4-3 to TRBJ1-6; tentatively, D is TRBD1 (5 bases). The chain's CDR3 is CASSQELGTTNSPLHF. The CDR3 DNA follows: TGCGCCAGCAGCCAAGAGCTAGGGACTACTAATTCACCCCTCCACTTT.